This paragraph reports one T cell receptor beta chain. Its cognate antigen is unknown. The source of the sample is a study of radiotherapy plus CTLA-4 blockade in lung cancer. Findings and caveats of the study: The study found tumor-derived TCR clones expanded in blood after radiotherapy plus ipilimumab.

Trimming cost V 1 base and J 1 base, with 8 bases left between them. In germline, CDR1 is SEHNR, CDR2 FQNEAQ (reference sequence). This CDR3 spans 14 amino acids. Clones were sequenced by immunoSEQ multiplex PCR, and TCRdb holds only the in-frame ones, with some missing. The table shows around 99,000 clones, with about 90% occurring only once. Material: peripheral blood, obtained from a patient treated with radiotherapy plus ipilimumab. This receptor was identified in a human donor with non-small cell lung cancer that progressed on radiotherapy plus ipilimumab. The V and J genes are TRBV7-9 and TRBJ2-7; D perhaps matches TRBD2 (5 bases). The CDR3 sequence: CASSLEAESYEQYF. The CDR3 region has the DNA TGTGCCAGCAGCTTAGAAGCGGAGTCCTACGAGCAGTACTTC.